Sequencing of this T cell receptor (beta chain) was carried out in a study of T-cell memory formation after mild COVID-19. General study findings and limits: Still unconfirmed is whether the second-wave clones peaking on day 37 recognized SARS-CoV-2.

TCRdb passed the 5' RACE reads through MiXCR, listing each CDR3 protein once. The sample has under 400,000 distinct CDR3 sequences; around 20% are singletons. On this clonotype: No antigen is known for it.

Sequenced material: PBMCs or a T cell subset sorted from them (not recorded which). The TCR was taken from an adult woman who had mild COVID-19 (a few samples of this study predate the infection). Cell type and time point are not known.

The CDR3 coding sequence is TGTGCCAGCAGCCCAGGAGTGGGGGGCTCCGCAGATACGCAGTATTTT. It yields the protein CASSPGVGGSADTQYF. The rearrangement links TRBV3-1 to TRBJ2-3; the D call may be TRBD1 or TRBD2 (6 bases each). Germline CDR1 and CDR2: LGHDT and YNNKEL (reference sequence). Trimming took off 4 bases at V and 4 bases at J, with 18 bases between the two ends. This CDR3 has 16 residues.